These T cell receptor beta chains were read from a single sample in a study of T cell responses to AZD1222 COVID-19 vaccine. Clones were sequenced by immunoSEQ multiplex PCR, and TCRdb holds only the in-frame ones, with some missing. The data contain more than 100,000 clones, approximately 90% of them singletons. The source was peripheral blood, collected on day 0 of AZD1222 vaccination. Every receptor here comes from an adult in good health. The CDR3 runs from the conserved cysteine through the conserved F or W. A D gene is named only where the DNA matches it firmly. Size values are once, few and many counts, or a class for expanded clones, and some rows have none.

v_gene: TRBV9
j_gene: TRBJ1-4
len: 16
abundance: .
d_gene: .
CDR3aa: CASAMGPGSTNEKLFF
CDR3nt: TGTGCCAGCGCTATGGGACCAGGTTCTACTAATGAAAAACTGTTTTTT

v_gene: TRBV10-1
j_gene: TRBJ2-7
len: 14
abundance: few
d_gene: TRBD1
CDR3aa: CASSATRGTYEQYF
CDR3nt: TGCGCCAGCAGTGCAACCAGGGGGACCTACGAGCAGTACTTC

v_gene: TRBV6-1
j_gene: TRBJ1-2
len: 18
abundance: .
d_gene: TRBD1
CDR3aa: CASSEVGQGAPIFYGYTF
CDR3nt: TGTGCCAGCAGTGAAGTTGGCCAGGGGGCGCCGATTTTCTATGGCTACACCTTC

v_gene: TRBV13
j_gene: TRBJ1-2
len: 19
abundance: .
d_gene: .
CDR3aa: CASSLGRSFTGGDVYGYTF
CDR3nt: TGTGCCAGCAGCTTAGGCCGTTCCTTCACAGGAGGAGATGTGTATGGCTACACCTTC

v_gene: TRBV28
j_gene: TRBJ2-7
len: 15
abundance: .
d_gene: .
CDR3aa: CASSLSLGTPYEQYF
CDR3nt: TGTGCCAGCAGTTTATCCCTCGGGACACCCTACGAGCAGTACTTC

v_gene: TRBV6-1
j_gene: TRBJ2-1
len: 13
abundance: .
d_gene: .
CDR3aa: CASSEGVGWLGFF
CDR3nt: TGTGCCAGCAGTGAGGGTGTCGGGTGGTTGGGGTTCTTC

v_gene: TRBV5-1
j_gene: TRBJ2-2
len: 17
abundance: .
d_gene: TRBD2
CDR3aa: CASSLSLAGGLTGELFF
CDR3nt: TGCGCCAGCAGCTTGTCGCTAGCGGGAGGACTCACCGGGGAGCTGTTTTTT

v_gene: TRBV4-2
j_gene: TRBJ1-3
len: 16
abundance: few
d_gene: .
CDR3aa: CASSQDPSGGGNTIYF
CDR3nt: TGTGCCAGCAGCCAAGATCCCTCGGGGGGCGGAAACACCATATATTTT

v_gene: TRBV28
j_gene: TRBJ2-7
len: 13
abundance: once
d_gene: TRBD1
CDR3aa: CASRRQGAYEQYF
CDR3nt: TGTGCCAGCAGGCGACAGGGGGCCTACGAGCAGTACTTC

v_gene: TRBV6-1
j_gene: TRBJ1-6
len: 18
abundance: .
d_gene: TRBD1
CDR3aa: CASSERGQGRSYNSPLHF
CDR3nt: TGTGCCAGCAGTGAACGGGGACAGGGAAGGTCCTATAATTCACCCCTCCACTTT

v_gene: TRBV5-4
j_gene: TRBJ1-1
len: 15
abundance: once
d_gene: .
CDR3aa: CASSLETGLGTEAFF
CDR3nt: TGTGCCAGCAGCTTGGAAACAGGACTGGGCACTGAAGCTTTCTTT

v_gene: TRBV15
j_gene: TRBJ1-1
len: 14
abundance: few
d_gene: .
CDR3aa: CATSRGKGNTEAFF
CDR3nt: TGTGCCACCAGCAGAGGGAAGGGGAACACTGAAGCTTTCTTT

v_gene: TRBV27
j_gene: TRBJ1-6
len: 14
abundance: .
d_gene: TRBD1
CDR3aa: CASSWGQDNSPLHF
CDR3nt: TGTGCCAGCAGTTGGGGACAGGACAATTCACCCCTCCACTTT

v_gene: TRBV11-1
j_gene: TRBJ1-5
len: 13
abundance: .
d_gene: .
CDR3aa: CASSPRLGQPQHF
CDR3nt: TGTGCCAGCAGCCCTAGATTGGGGCAGCCCCAGCATTTT

v_gene: TRBV9
j_gene: TRBJ2-3
len: 13
abundance: once
d_gene: .
CDR3aa: CASSSRGTDTQYF
CDR3nt: TGTGCCAGCAGCTCCAGGGGCACAGATACGCAGTATTTT

v_gene: TRBV29-1
j_gene: TRBJ1-2
len: 13
abundance: once
d_gene: .
CDR3aa: CSVDKGQMLGYTF
CDR3nt: TGCAGCGTTGACAAGGGCCAGATGCTCGGCTACACCTTC

v_gene: TRBV28
j_gene: TRBJ1-6
len: 14
abundance: once
d_gene: TRBD1
CDR3aa: CASSSGTGASPLHF
CDR3nt: TGTGCCAGCAGTTCCGGGACAGGGGCCTCACCCCTCCACTTT

v_gene: TRBV11-2
j_gene: TRBJ2-7
len: 12
abundance: .
d_gene: .
CDR3aa: CASSLDPYEQYF
CDR3nt: TGTGCCAGCAGCTTAGATCCATACGAGCAGTACTTC

v_gene: TRBV19
j_gene: TRBJ2-1
len: 17
abundance: .
d_gene: TRBD2
CDR3aa: CASKPTSGRHLNNEQFF
CDR3nt: TGTGCCAGCAAGCCGACTAGCGGGAGGCACCTAAACAATGAGCAGTTCTTC

v_gene: TRBV19
j_gene: TRBJ1-1
len: 16
abundance: .
d_gene: TRBD1
CDR3aa: CASSIDLGQVNTEAFF
CDR3nt: TGTGCCAGTAGTATAGACCTGGGACAGGTGAACACTGAAGCTTTCTTT

v_gene: TRBV30
j_gene: TRBJ1-3
len: 14
abundance: once
d_gene: .
CDR3aa: CAWSVSASGNTIYF
CDR3nt: TGTGCCTGGAGTGTTTCGGCGTCTGGAAACACCATATATTTT

v_gene: TRBV28
j_gene: TRBJ1-5
len: 15
abundance: .
d_gene: .
CDR3aa: CASSLPDRINQPQHF
CDR3nt: TGTGCCAGCAGTTTACCTGACAGAATCAATCAGCCCCAGCATTTT

v_gene: TRBV18
j_gene: TRBJ1-4
len: 16
abundance: .
d_gene: .
CDR3aa: CASSPRTVSTNEKLFF
CDR3nt: TGTGCCAGCTCACCACGGACGGTTTCAACTAATGAAAAACTGTTTTTT

v_gene: TRBV11-2
j_gene: TRBJ2-3
len: 17
abundance: .
d_gene: TRBD2
CDR3aa: CASSFGARTSGLDTQYF
CDR3nt: TGTGCCAGCAGCTTTGGGGCCCGGACTAGTGGGTTAGATACGCAGTATTTT

v_gene: TRBV5-1
j_gene: TRBJ1-1
len: 14
abundance: once
d_gene: TRBD1
CDR3aa: CASSLGPDRGSAFF
CDR3nt: TGCGCCAGCAGCTTGGGACCGGACAGGGGAAGTGCTTTCTTT

v_gene: TRBV4-2
j_gene: TRBJ1-2
len: 15
abundance: .
d_gene: .
CDR3aa: CASSQDEGGSYGYTF
CDR3nt: TGTGCCAGCAGCCAAGATGAAGGAGGTTCCTATGGCTACACCTTC

v_gene: TRBV7-9
j_gene: TRBJ2-5
len: 15
abundance: .
d_gene: TRBD1
CDR3aa: CASGRQGAIQETQYF
CDR3nt: TGTGCCAGCGGGAGACAGGGAGCCATTCAAGAGACCCAGTACTTC

v_gene: TRBV28
j_gene: TRBJ1-2
len: 12
abundance: .
d_gene: .
CDR3aa: CASRDSGRGYTF
CDR3nt: TGTGCCAGCAGGGACAGCGGACGGGGCTACACCTTC

v_gene: TRBV6-5
j_gene: TRBJ1-1
len: 15
abundance: .
d_gene: .
CDR3aa: CASSSPQGIVAEAFF
CDR3nt: TGTGCCAGCAGTTCACCTCAGGGGATTGTAGCTGAAGCTTTCTTT

v_gene: TRBV2
j_gene: TRBJ1-2
len: 11
abundance: .
d_gene: .
CDR3aa: CASSDRNGCTF
CDR3nt: TGTGCCAGCAGTGACAGAAATGGCTGCACCTTC

v_gene: TRBV2
j_gene: TRBJ2-3
len: 15
abundance: .
d_gene: TRBD1
CDR3aa: CASSGRTGGTDTQYF
CDR3nt: TGTGCCAGCAGTGGCCGGACAGGGGGTACAGATACGCAGTATTTT

v_gene: TRBV2
j_gene: TRBJ1-1
len: 13
abundance: once
d_gene: .
CDR3aa: CASSGTQNTEAFF
CDR3nt: TGTGCCAGCAGCGGGACACAAAACACTGAAGCTTTCTTT

v_gene: TRBV7-2
j_gene: TRBJ1-2
len: 15
abundance: .
d_gene: .
CDR3aa: CASSLAPGTAPGYTF
CDR3nt: TGTGCCAGCAGCTTAGCCCCCGGGACCGCTCCGGGCTACACCTTC

v_gene: TRBV9
j_gene: TRBJ2-1
len: 15
abundance: .
d_gene: .
CDR3aa: CASSPRGSSYNEQFF
CDR3nt: TGTGCCAGCAGCCCAAGGGGGAGCTCCTACAATGAGCAGTTCTTC

v_gene: TRBV6-5
j_gene: TRBJ2-7
len: 15
abundance: .
d_gene: TRBD1
CDR3aa: CASTEVGTGPYEQYF
CDR3nt: TGTGCCAGCACCGAGGTCGGGACAGGGCCCTACGAGCAGTACTTC

v_gene: TRBV5-1
j_gene: TRBJ1-4
len: 14
abundance: .
d_gene: TRBD1
CDR3aa: CASSWTGDDEKLFF
CDR3nt: TGCGCCAGCAGCTGGACAGGGGACGATGAAAAACTGTTTTTT

v_gene: TRBV30
j_gene: TRBJ1-2
len: 14
abundance: .
d_gene: .
CDR3aa: CAWSVRRRNYGYTF
CDR3nt: TGTGCCTGGAGTGTACGTCGGCGGAACTATGGCTACACCTTC

v_gene: TRBV20-1
j_gene: TRBJ1-4
len: 9
abundance: .
d_gene: .
CDR3aa: CRGGEKLFF
CDR3nt: TGCAGGGGGGGTGAAAAACTGTTTTTT

v_gene: TRBV7-3
j_gene: TRBJ1-2
len: 13
abundance: .
d_gene: .
CDR3aa: CASSLNGVGGYTF
CDR3nt: TGTGCCAGCAGCTTAAATGGGGTGGGTGGCTACACCTTC

v_gene: TRBV30
j_gene: TRBJ1-5
len: 14
abundance: .
d_gene: .
CDR3aa: CAWSVGSGNQPQHF
CDR3nt: TGTGCCTGGAGTGTTGGCAGCGGAAATCAGCCCCAGCATTTT

v_gene: TRBV16
j_gene: TRBJ2-5
len: 17
abundance: .
d_gene: TRBD2
CDR3aa: CASSQSVSGRGQETQYF
CDR3nt: TGTGCCAGCAGCCAATCCGTTAGCGGGAGAGGTCAGGAGACCCAGTACTTC

v_gene: TRBV19
j_gene: TRBJ2-7
len: 13
abundance: once
d_gene: .
CDR3aa: CASSIGKNYEQYF
CDR3nt: TGTGCCAGTAGTATTGGTAAGAACTACGAGCAGTACTTC

v_gene: TRBV7-9
j_gene: TRBJ1-6
len: 14
abundance: .
d_gene: .
CDR3aa: CASSPDSNNSPLHF
CDR3nt: TGTGCCAGCAGCCCCGACAGTAATAATTCACCCCTCCACTTT

v_gene: TRBV28
j_gene: TRBJ2-5
len: 14
abundance: .
d_gene: .
CDR3aa: CASSLAGREETQYF
CDR3nt: TGTGCCAGCAGTTTGGCAGGCAGGGAAGAGACCCAGTACTTC

v_gene: TRBV11-3
j_gene: TRBJ1-5
len: 13
abundance: .
d_gene: TRBD1
CDR3aa: CAIKTGWNQPQHF
CDR3nt: TGTGCCATTAAGACAGGGTGGAATCAGCCCCAGCATTTT

v_gene: TRBV27
j_gene: TRBJ2-1
len: 16
abundance: .
d_gene: TRBD2
CDR3aa: CASIPKPGLGYNEQFF
CDR3nt: TGTGCCAGCATCCCAAAACCGGGACTAGGCTACAATGAGCAGTTCTTC

v_gene: TRBV30
j_gene: TRBJ1-2
len: 12
abundance: .
d_gene: .
CDR3aa: CAWRGVDYGYTF
CDR3nt: TGTGCCTGGCGGGGGGTAGACTATGGCTACACCTTC

v_gene: TRBV27
j_gene: TRBJ2-2
len: 18
abundance: .
d_gene: TRBD1
CDR3aa: CASSFLGRGTGSTGELFF
CDR3nt: TGTGCCAGCAGTTTTTTGGGGAGGGGGACAGGGAGCACCGGGGAGCTGTTTTTT

v_gene: TRBV30
j_gene: TRBJ1-5
len: 12
abundance: .
d_gene: TRBD1
CDR3aa: CAWNRGGQPQHF
CDR3nt: TGTGCCTGGAACAGGGGTGGTCAGCCCCAGCATTTT

v_gene: TRBV28
j_gene: TRBJ2-3
len: 15
abundance: .
d_gene: TRBD1
CDR3aa: CASRHPGQGSDTQYF
CDR3nt: TGTGCCAGCAGACATCCGGGACAGGGATCCGATACGCAGTATTTT

v_gene: TRBV7-7
j_gene: TRBJ2-5
len: 14
abundance: .
d_gene: TRBD2
CDR3aa: CASSSSGAGETQYF
CDR3nt: TGTGCTAGCAGCTCTAGCGGGGCCGGGGAGACCCAGTACTTC

v_gene: TRBV5-7
j_gene: TRBJ1-2
len: 14
abundance: .
d_gene: .
CDR3aa: CASSLFKGYYGYTF
CDR3nt: TGTGCCAGCAGCTTGTTCAAGGGGTACTATGGCTACACCTTC

v_gene: TRBV27
j_gene: TRBJ2-1
len: 15
abundance: .
d_gene: TRBD1
CDR3aa: CASSFLGTGHNEQFF
CDR3nt: TGTGCCAGCAGTTTTTTAGGGACAGGACACAATGAGCAGTTCTTC

v_gene: TRBV7-3
j_gene: TRBJ1-6
len: 15
abundance: once
d_gene: TRBD1
CDR3aa: CASSLRTGGDSPLHF
CDR3nt: TGTGCCAGCAGCTTGCGGACAGGGGGCGATTCACCCCTCCACTTT

v_gene: TRBV7-8
j_gene: TRBJ1-1
len: 15
abundance: .
d_gene: .
CDR3aa: CASSQTGLGPTEAFF
CDR3nt: TGTGCCAGCAGCCAAACGGGCCTCGGCCCCACTGAAGCTTTCTTT

v_gene: TRBV5-4
j_gene: TRBJ2-5
len: 14
abundance: .
d_gene: .
CDR3aa: CASSLDGVGETQYF
CDR3nt: TGTGCCAGCAGCTTGGATGGGGTAGGGGAGACCCAGTACTTC

v_gene: TRBV6-6
j_gene: TRBJ1-1
len: 15
abundance: .
d_gene: TRBD1
CDR3aa: CASSPRTGMDTEAFF
CDR3nt: TGTGCCAGCAGTCCGCGGACAGGGATGGACACTGAAGCTTTCTTT